This TCR beta chain is from a study of cytomegalovirus exposure and HLA in healthy donors. The study, taken as a whole, reports: An Asian-associated ancestry cluster reportedly showed fewer N-insertions than the approximately 600-donor mean in a later analysis. In a later analysis, TCR beta V- and J-gene trimming showed a link to a missense DCLRE1C variant. Cytomegalovirus association was listed for about 160 TCR beta chains.

The V gene end was trimmed by 5 bases and the J gene end by 7 bases; junction bases not matched to a gene: 8. The CDR3 sequence is 15 residues long. Germline V CDR1 and CDR2: SGHNT, YENEEA. This clone has just a few counts. Its specificity is unknown. PCR employed 60 Vbeta and 13 Jbeta primers. Assay: immunoSEQ multiplex PCR; the TCRdb copy retains only in-frame clones and omits some. The sample lists roughly 220,000 clones; roughly 80% were seen once. The receptor was derived from a young man in good health and CMV-seronegative. Sequencing was performed on PBMCs. J is TRBJ2-5 and V is TRBV11-3; 12 bases map to TRBD2. The DNA for the CDR3 is TGTGCCAGCAGCGAGACTAGCGGGGGCTGGGGGACCCAGTACTTC. Its protein product is CASSETSGGWGTQYF.